This is a list of T cell receptor beta chains from one sample in a study of glioma-infiltrating T cells after dendritic cell vaccination. Clones were sequenced by immunoSEQ multiplex PCR, and TCRdb holds only the in-frame ones, with some missing. The table includes 60,000 or so clones, 86% detected once. Sequences were derived from blood, sampled after dendritic cell vaccination. The receptors stem from a human donor with glioblastoma. CDR3s include the opening cysteine and the closing phenylalanine or tryptophan. D genes are given only for firm matches. Expanded clones get a size class; other rows say once, few or many, or leave the size out.

clone size	V gene	D gene	J gene	CDR3 protein	CDR3 DNA
.	TRBV27	TRBD2	TRBJ2-1	CASKTGRSGGWNEQFF	TGTGCCAGCAAAACGGGAAGAAGCGGGGGGTGGAATGAGCAGTTCTTC
.	TRBV30	TRBD2	TRBJ2-2	CAWNPGLLGTGELFF	TGTGCCTGGAACCCGGGACTACTAGGGACCGGGGAGCTGTTTTTT
.	TRBV9	TRBD2	TRBJ2-7	CASSVGGGGANEQYF	TGTGCCAGCAGCGTAGGGGGGGGTGGTGCGAACGAGCAGTACTTC
.	TRBV10-2	TRBD2	TRBJ2-7	CASSESSWTSGHSYEQYF	TGCGCCAGCAGTGAGAGCTCCTGGACTAGCGGCCACTCCTACGAGCAGTACTTC
.	TRBV4-1	.	TRBJ1-5	CASSQDGNQPQHF	TGCGCCAGCAGCCAAGACGGGAATCAGCCCCAGCATTTT
.	TRBV5-1	.	TRBJ1-3	CASSVDGGNTIYF	TGCGCCAGCAGCGTAGACGGGGGAAACACCATATATTTT
.	TRBV27	.	TRBJ2-1	CASSPGAIRFF	TGTGCCAGCAGTCCTGGGGCGATTCGGTTCTTC
.	TRBV11-3	TRBD2	TRBJ2-7	CASSSFGLAGGPTHEQYF	TGTGCCAGCAGCTCGTTCGGACTAGCGGGAGGGCCTACACACGAGCAGTACTTC
few	TRBV2	TRBD1	TRBJ1-2	CASNRGDGYTF	TGTGCCAGCAACAGGGGAGATGGCTACACCTTC
.	TRBV7-9	.	TRBJ2-6	CASSLLPGAGTSGANVLTF	TGTGCCAGCAGCTTACTCCCAGGGGCCGGCACCTCTGGGGCCAACGTCCTGACTTTC
.	TRBV28	.	TRBJ2-3	CASSFRGGAGTQYF	TGTGCCAGCAGTTTTCGAGGGGGGGCAGGTACGCAGTATTTT
once	TRBV29-1	TRBD2	TRBJ2-5	CSVAKGRASGRETQYF	TGCAGCGTTGCGAAAGGGAGGGCAAGCGGGCGAGAGACCCAGTACTTC
.	TRBV18	TRBD1	TRBJ1-1	CASSPGQDTEAFF	TGTGCCAGCTCACCGGGACAGGACACTGAAGCTTTCTTT
.	TRBV7-3	TRBD2	TRBJ2-1	CASSPQTGLAGEGEQFF	TGTGCCAGCAGCCCCCAAACCGGACTAGCGGGAGAAGGTGAGCAGTTCTTC
.	TRBV19	TRBD1	TRBJ1-3	CASLNRGRANTIYF	TGTGCCAGTTTGAACAGGGGGCGGGCAAACACCATATATTTT
.	TRBV19	.	TRBJ1-5	CASSIKTQGNQPQHF	TGTGCCAGTAGTATAAAAACTCAGGGGAATCAGCCCCAGCATTTT
.	TRBV6-6	.	TRBJ1-2	CASSYNSNYGYTF	TGTGCCAGCAGTTACAACTCTAACTATGGCTACACCTTC
.	TRBV5-1	TRBD1	TRBJ2-7	CASSWDRGYEQYF	TGCGCCAGCAGCTGGGACAGGGGCTACGAGCAGTACTTC
.	TRBV6-5	TRBD2	TRBJ2-2	CASTDSGVGAGELFF	TGTGCCAGCACCGATAGCGGGGTGGGGGCCGGGGAGCTGTTTTTT
.	TRBV27	TRBD1	TRBJ2-7	CASSFSTGENYEQYF	TGTGCCAGCAGTTTCTCGACAGGGGAGAACTACGAGCAGTACTTC
.	TRBV4-1	.	TRBJ1-1	CASSQGERAFF	TGCGCCAGCAGCCAAGGGGAGCGGGCTTTCTTT
few	TRBV2	.	TRBJ2-2	CASSPVLRMNTGELFF	TGTGCCAGCAGCCCGGTCCTGCGGATGAACACCGGGGAGCTGTTTTTT
.	TRBV7-9	TRBD1	TRBJ2-1	CASSLQGQNEQFF	TGTGCCAGCAGCTTACAGGGACAGAATGAGCAGTTCTTC
.	TRBV10-2	.	TRBJ1-2	CASSEFDRTGYTF	TGCGCCAGCAGTGAGTTTGACAGGACTGGCTACACCTTC
once	TRBV6-5	TRBD2	TRBJ2-7	CASRGRPSYEQYF	TGTGCCAGCCGCGGGAGGCCGTCCTACGAGCAGTACTTC
.	TRBV19	.	TRBJ1-5	CASSMTARQGQPQHF	TGTGCCAGTAGTATGACAGCTCGCCAAGGGCAGCCCCAGCATTTT
.	TRBV18	TRBD1	TRBJ2-1	CASSPPDRVVYNEQFF	TGTGCCAGCTCACCACCAGACAGGGTGGTCTACAATGAGCAGTTCTTC
.	TRBV2	TRBD2	TRBJ2-3	CASRTPPGSGRADTQYF	TGTGCCAGCAGGACCCCCCCCGGTAGCGGGAGGGCAGATACGCAGTATTTT
.	TRBV20-1	.	TRBJ2-7	CSAIRGEQYF	TGCAGTGCTATACGGGGCGAGCAGTACTTC
.	TRBV2	TRBD1	TRBJ1-2	CATGTGQGYTF	TGTGCCACCGGGACAGGGCAGGGCTACACCTTC
once	TRBV4-2	TRBD2	TRBJ2-7	CASSLTHGAGGGHEQYF	TGTGCCAGCAGCCTTACCCACGGGGCGGGGGGTGGTCACGAGCAGTACTTC
once	TRBV25-1	.	TRBJ1-4	CASSEVGGSVATNEKLFF	TGTGCCAGCAGTGAAGTCGGAGGGTCGGTTGCAACTAATGAAAAACTGTTTTTT
.	TRBV18	TRBD1	TRBJ1-1	CASSPPTGGNTEAFF	TGTGCCAGCTCACCACCGACAGGGGGGAACACTGAAGCTTTCTTT
.	TRBV11-2	.	TRBJ2-7	CASSLVSSEAYEQYF	TGTGCCAGCAGCTTAGTGAGTAGCGAGGCCTACGAGCAGTACTTC
.	TRBV7-2	.	TRBJ1-5	CASSINNQPQHF	TGTGCCAGCAGCATCAATAATCAGCCCCAGCATTTT
few	TRBV4-3	TRBD1	TRBJ1-2	CASSLPGQPLYGYTF	TGCGCCAGCAGCCTACCGGGACAGCCCCTCTATGGCTACACCTTC
.	TRBV12-5	TRBD1	TRBJ1-5	CASGLGTGAYQPQHF	TGTGCTAGTGGTTTGGGGACAGGGGCTTATCAGCCCCAGCATTTT
once	TRBV11-3	TRBD2	TRBJ2-1	CASSLTLAGDPSYNEQFF	TGTGCCAGCAGCCTTACCCTAGCGGGAGACCCCTCCTACAATGAGCAGTTCTTC
.	TRBV11-3	TRBD2	TRBJ2-7	CASTKTSGSLEQYF	TGTGCCAGCACCAAAACTAGCGGGAGCCTCGAGCAGTACTTC
.	TRBV7-9	.	TRBJ2-7	CASSLDGFTSGEQYF	TGTGCCAGCAGCTTAGACGGGTTTACTTCGGGCGAGCAGTACTTC
.	TRBV6-5	TRBD2	TRBJ2-5	CASRLAGGGETQYF	TGTGCCAGCAGGTTAGCGGGAGGAGGAGAGACCCAGTACTTC
.	TRBV7-8	.	TRBJ2-7	CASSTTGGVHEQYF	TGTGCCAGCAGCACCACTGGCGGGGTTCACGAGCAGTACTTC
.	TRBV11-3	TRBD1	TRBJ2-2	CASSLDLRGRGTGELFF	TGTGCCAGCAGCTTAGATCTCAGGGGGCGAGGCACCGGGGAGCTGTTTTTT
.	TRBV6-4	.	TRBJ2-6	CASSDSGFSGANVLTF	TGTGCCAGCAGTGACTCCGGGTTCTCCGGGGCCAACGTCCTGACTTTC
.	TRBV5-8	TRBD2	TRBJ2-5	CASSLGTSGSGETQYF	TGTGCCAGCAGCCTGGGGACTAGCGGGAGCGGCGAGACCCAGTACTTC
.	TRBV28	TRBD2	TRBJ2-1	CASRLAGRAYNEQFF	TGTGCCAGCAGACTAGCGGGGCGGGCCTACAATGAGCAGTTCTTC
.	TRBV5-4	.	TRBJ2-1	CASSFSTYNEQFF	TGTGCCAGCAGCTTCTCTACCTACAATGAGCAGTTCTTC
once	TRBV14	.	TRBJ2-3	CASSPAQRTDTQYF	TGTGCCAGCAGCCCAGCACAGCGCACAGATACGCAGTATTTT
.	TRBV7-3	.	TRBJ2-2	CASSLTGQNTGELFF	TGTGCCAGCAGCTTAACAGGACAGAACACCGGGGAGCTGTTTTTT
.	TRBV19	.	TRBJ2-7	CASSGGPGAYEQYF	TGTGCCAGTAGCGGAGGACCGGGAGCCTACGAGCAGTACTTC
.	TRBV6-6	TRBD2	TRBJ2-3	CASRELAGTDTQYF	TGTGCCAGCAGAGAACTAGCGGGAACAGATACGCAGTATTTT
.	TRBV5-4	TRBD2	TRBJ2-1	CASSFPGTSGRPEQFF	TGTGCCAGCAGCTTCCCCGGGACTAGCGGGAGACCTGAGCAGTTCTTC
.	TRBV6-5	TRBD1	TRBJ1-2	CASSDAWDRGSYTF	TGTGCCAGCAGTGACGCCTGGGACAGGGGTAGCTACACCTTC
.	TRBV9	.	TRBJ2-7	CASSVGDRGEQYF	TGTGCCAGCAGCGTAGGAGATAGGGGGGAGCAGTACTTC
.	TRBV19	TRBD1	TRBJ2-3	CASADRGVTDTQYF	TGTGCCAGTGCCGACAGGGGGGTGACAGATACGCAGTATTTT